This entry features one T cell receptor (beta chain) sequence. Any history of autoimmune disease or systemic immunosuppression disqualified patients. TCRdb keeps only in-frame clones here, not all; method: immunoSEQ multiplex PCR. The table lists roughly 98,000 clones, about four fifths of them singletons. This record comes from a study of OX40 agonist ivuxolimab in advanced cancers. About the study: Partial responses were observed in three patients, of whom one had hepatocellular carcinoma and two had cutaneous melanoma.

The CDR3 is 13 residues long. Germline CDR1 is LNHDA and CDR2 is SQIVND (reference sequence). The germline V and J ends were trimmed by 8 bases and 3 bases, with 8 bases remaining between them. The starting material was CD4+ or CD8+ T cells sorted from blood, obtained in a trial of the OX40 agonist ivuxolimab. The gene calls are TRBV19 and TRBJ2-6; no definite D call. The clonotype was recovered from an adult with an advanced solid tumor such as melanoma, head and neck, liver or kidney cancer. CDR3 sequence: CASSESGANVLTF. In nucleotides, the CDR3 is TGTGCCAGTTCAGAGAGTGGGGCCAACGTCCTGACTTTC.